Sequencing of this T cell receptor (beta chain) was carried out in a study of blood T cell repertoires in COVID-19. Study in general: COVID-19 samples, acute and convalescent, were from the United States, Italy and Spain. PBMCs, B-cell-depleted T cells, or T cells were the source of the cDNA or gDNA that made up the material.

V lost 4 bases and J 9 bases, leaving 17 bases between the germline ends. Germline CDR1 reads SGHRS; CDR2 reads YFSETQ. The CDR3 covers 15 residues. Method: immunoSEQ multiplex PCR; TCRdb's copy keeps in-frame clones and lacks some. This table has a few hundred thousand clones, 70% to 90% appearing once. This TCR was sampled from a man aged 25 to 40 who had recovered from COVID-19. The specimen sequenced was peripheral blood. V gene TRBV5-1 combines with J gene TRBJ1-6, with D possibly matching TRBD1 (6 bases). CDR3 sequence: CASSHESRGGSPLHF. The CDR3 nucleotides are TGCGCCAGCAGCCATGAATCAAGGGGGGGTTCACCCCTCCACTTT.